These 28 T cell receptor beta chains originate from one sample sequenced in a study of prognosis after radiotherapy for stage I lung cancer. With two-round multiplex PCR, TCR beta CDR3 sequences were amplified from genomic DNA. For every TRBV and TRBJ gene, a specific primer was used in first-round PCR. MiXCR, applied by TCRdb to the multiplex PCR reads, yields one record per CDR3 protein. The table lists approximately 51,000 distinct CDR3 sequences, less than 45% of them singletons. Sequencing used PBMCs, obtained before or after stereotactic body radiation therapy (not recorded which). The receptor source for this set is a donor aged 50 or older with non-small cell lung cancer.

The V gene is TRBV4-2, the J gene TRBJ2-5; 13 bases agree with TRBD2. J was trimmed by 3 bases and V by 0 bases; bases with no gene match: 7. This CDR3 is 18 amino acids long. Per the germline V gene, CDR1 is LGHNA and CDR2 is YNFKEQ. The CDR3 bases are TGTGCCAGCAGCCAAGAACTAGCGGGAGGGATTACGAAAGAGACCCAGTACTTC. The encoded protein is CASSQELAGGITKETQYF.

At least ten counts were recorded for this clonotype. This chain connects TRBV27 to TRBJ1-2; maybe TRBD1 (5 bases). This CDR3 comprises 13 residues. Trimming stripped 6 bases from V and 4 bases from J, with 12 bases between. In germline, CDR1 is MNHEY, CDR2 SMNVEV (reference sequence). The CDR3 reads CASSFTRAYGYTF. The DNA for the CDR3 is TGTGCCAGCAGCTTCACCAGGGCCTATGGCTACACCTTC.

This clonotype was recorded many times. The V call is TRBV7-2, the J call TRBJ2-5; TRBD2 matches at 11 bases. The CDR3 contains 18 residues. Germline CDR1 and CDR2: SGHTA and FQGNSA. Germline trimming cut 0 bases from V and 2 bases from J; bases unmatched to any gene: 8. CDR3 in DNA: TGTGCCAGCAGCTTAGCGTTGGGTCTAGCGGGAGGACAAGAGACCCAGTACTTC. Encoded protein: CASSLALGLAGGQETQYF.

This clonotype was seen ten or more times. The V gene is TRBV6-1, the J gene TRBJ1-2; 8 positions agree with TRBD1. Germline V gives CDR1 MNHNS, CDR2 SASEGT. With V trimmed by 7 bases and J by 2 bases, 15 bases remained unmatched. CDR3 size: 17 residues. DNA for the CDR3: TGTGCCAGCAACCTCAGGACAGGGACGGTGTTGAACTATGGCTACACCTTC. Its translation: CASNLRTGTVLNYGYTF.

In regard to this clonotype: One end of the junction fails to match germline, which may point to a read error. The chain couples TRBV18 to TRBJ2-2, with 8 bases aligning to TRBD2. Germline V gene sequence: CDR1 KGHSH, CDR2 LQKENI. The CDR3 has 17 amino acids. The CDR3 spells CASSPVLAVRNTVELFF. CDR3 bases: TGTGCCAGCTCACCGGTACTAGCGGTCCGGAACACCGTGGAGCTGTTTTTT.

This clonotype was detected ten times or more. The chain employs TRBV7-2 and TRBJ2-2; possibly TRBD1 or TRBD2 for D (5 bases each). CDR1 is SGHTA, CDR2 FQGNSA, per germline. V lost 2 bases to trimming and J lost 5 bases, with 15 bases between them. The CDR3 extends over 16 amino acids. DNA of the CDR3: TGTGCCAGCAGCTTACTACCCGCCGGGGCAACCGGGGAGCTGTTTTTT. It translates to CASSLLPAGATGELFF.

Details on this clonotype: With a far larger clone one base away, a read error is the likely cause. The chain carries TRBV7-8 and TRBJ1-2; D remains unclear. The CDR3 spans 13 residues. CDR1 is SGHVS, CDR2 FQNEAQ, per germline. The CDR3: CANSLENLYGYTF. The CDR3 DNA sequence: TGTGCCAACAGCTTAGAGAACCTCTATGGCTACACCTTC.

The CDR3 protein is CANREVRTGVLRTSTDTQYF. The CDR3 DNA reads TGTGCCAACAGGGAAGTACGGACAGGGGTTTTACGGACTAGCACAGATACGCAGTATTTT. This sequence joins TRBV12-3 or TRBV12-4 and TRBJ2-3; 9 bases fit TRBD1. Trimming at V came to 10 bases and at J to 0 bases, leaving 23 bases not matched to a gene. The CDR3 is 20 residues long.

In this sample, this clonotype turned up many times. The V call is TRBV7-9, the J call TRBJ2-7; possibly TRBD1 for D (7 bases). Looked up from germline, CDR1 is SEHNR and CDR2 is FQNEAQ (reference sequence). This CDR3 comprises 15 residues. V lost 0 bases to trimming and J lost 5 bases, with 14 bases between them. The chain's CDR3 is CASSLAGGQLDEQYF. CDR3 bases: TGTGCCAGCAGCTTAGCGGGGGGACAGTTGGACGAGCAGTACTTC. Together with reference TRBV7-9 and TRBJ2-7, the CDR3 gives the full variable domain: DTGVSQNPRHKITKRGQNVTFRCDPISEHNRLYWYRQTLGQGPEFLTYFQNEAQLEKSRLLSDRFSAERPKGSFSTLEIQRTEQGDSAMYLCASSLAGGQLDEQYFGPGTRLTVT.

This clonotype was seen repeatedly, ten times or more. The chain has TRBV5-6 and TRBJ1-2, with no clear D. Trimming left V 2 bases short and J 2 bases short, with 4 bases between. The CDR3 consists of 12 residues. Germline V gives CDR1 SGHDT, CDR2 YYEEEE. This CDR3 is CASSFLNYGYTF. CDR3 DNA: TGTGCCAGCAGCTTTCTGAACTATGGCTACACCTTC.

This clonotype turned up a few times. A read error is possible here, since a much larger clone lies one base away. This chain links TRBV6-2 or TRBV6-3 with TRBJ1-2; TRBD1 aligns across 10 bases. The CDR3 runs 14 residues. The germline V gene encodes CDR1 MNHEY and CDR2 SVGEGT. Trimming cost V 7 bases and J 6 bases; bases outside gene matches: 8. CDR3 sequence (DNA): TGTGCCAGCATCCGCCGGGACAGGGGTAATGGCTACACCTTC. Its protein is CASIRRDRGNGYTF.

This clonotype was observed at least ten times. The chain joins TRBV27 to TRBJ2-7, with 8 nucleotides matching TRBD1. Unmatched junction bases numbered 7, after V lost 4 bases and J lost 5 bases. This CDR3 comprises 14 residues. Looked up from germline, CDR1 is MNHEY and CDR2 is SMNVEV (reference sequence). The CDR3 sequence: CASSSPGGFDEQYF. The CDR3, as DNA: TGTGCCAGCAGTTCACCAGGGGGCTTCGACGAGCAGTACTTC.

This clonotype occurred many times. The chain has TRBV2 and TRBJ1-2; D gene unclear. The germline CDR1 and CDR2 sequences are SNHLY and FYNNEI. The CDR3 length is 13 residues. Trimming cost V 9 bases and J 0 bases, with 11 bases left between them. The CDR3 reads CASHRDSNYGYTF. In nucleotides, the CDR3 is TGTGCCAGTCACAGAGATTCTAACTATGGCTACACCTTC.

Many counts were recorded for this clonotype. This chain links TRBV18 with TRBJ2-7, with D perhaps TRBD2 (6 bases). This CDR3 has 14 residues. CDR1 is KGHSH and CDR2 is LQKENI in the germline V gene. Deletions cut 3 bases from V and 6 bases from J, with 15 bases between. CDR3 protein: CASSPLQEGSEQYF. For the CDR3, the DNA is TGTGCCAGCTCACCTTTACAGGAGGGGTCCGAGCAGTACTTC.

This clonotype has ten or more counts. V is TRBV4-3 and J is TRBJ2-5; D is uncertain. Germline values: CDR1 LGHNA, CDR2 YSLEER. Trimming shortened V by 0 bases and J by 4 bases, and 6 bases separated the two germline ends. CDR3 length: 13 residues. Here the CDR3 DNA reads TGCGCCAGCAGCCAAGAAGGCGGAGAGACCCAGTACTTC. It yields the protein CASSQEGGETQYF.

This sequence joins TRBV14 and TRBJ1-2, with 10 bases that match TRBD1. With V trimmed by 2 bases and J by 7 bases, 7 bases remained unmatched. The CDR3 has 15 amino acids. Germline-derived CDR1 and CDR2 are SGHDN and FVKESK. CDR3 sequence: CASSQFRTGGFGYTF. The CDR3 region has the DNA TGTGCCAGCAGCCAATTTAGGACAGGGGGATTTGGCTACACCTTC.

As concerns this clonotype: A single base separates this from a much larger clone, so it may be a read error. The V and J genes are TRBV6-1 and TRBJ2-1; TRBD1 aligns across 8 bases. CDR3 length: 13 residues. CDR1 is MNHNS and CDR2 is SASEGT in the germline V gene. J gave up 1 base and V 10 bases, and 3 bases lay outside the gene matches. For the CDR3, the DNA is TGTGCCACTGGGGACAGGTCCTACAATGAGCAGTTCTTC. As protein: CATGDRSYNEQFF.

This clonotype was observed many times. This chain uses TRBV11-3 with TRBJ2-7; 8 positions match TRBD1. The germline CDR1 and CDR2 sequences are SGHNT and YENEEA. The CDR3 has 13 residues. The V segment lost 4 bases and the J segment 6 bases; nucleotides outside the gene matches: 5. The CDR3 DNA reads TGTGCCAGCAGCTGGACAGGGATTGGCGAGCAGTACTTC. Protein product: CASSWTGIGEQYF.

The table lists this clonotype with many counts. The chain joins TRBV7-9 to TRBJ2-1; possibly TRBD2 for D (6 bases). Trimming shortened V by 1 base and J by 10 bases, and 26 bases separated the two germline ends. The CDR3 is 18 amino acids. From germline, CDR1 is SEHNR and CDR2 FQNEAQ (reference sequence). The chain's CDR3 is CASSLGQRVWEASEEQFF. The DNA for the CDR3 is TGTGCCAGCAGCTTAGGTCAAAGGGTGTGGGAGGCCTCCGAGGAGCAGTTCTTC.

Of note for this clonotype: A far larger clone is one base from this, pointing to a likely read error. The chain carries TRBV7-9 and TRBJ1-2; a possible D gene is TRBD1 (6 bases). V was trimmed by 5 bases and J by 6 bases, leaving 13 bases between them. The germline gives CDR1 SEHNR, CDR2 FQNEAQ (reference sequence). This CDR3 contains 13 residues. The CDR3 loop is CASSPVQGHGYTF. The DNA for the CDR3 is TGTGCCAGCAGCCCCGTACAGGGTCATGGCTACACCTTC. Combining the CDR3 with reference TRBV7-9 and TRBJ1-2 gives the whole variable domain DTGVSQNPRHKITKRGQNVTFRCDPISEHNRLYWYRQTLGQGPEFLTYFQNEAQLEKSRLLSDRFSAERPKGSFSTLEIQRTEQGDSAMYLCASSPVQGHGYTFGSGTRLTVV.

In this sample, this clonotype turned up many times. The V and J genes are TRBV20-1 and TRBJ1-1; D is undetermined. This CDR3 has 14 amino acids. Germline V gene data show CDR1 as DFQATT and CDR2 as SNEGSKA (reference sequence). V lost 7 bases and J lost 4, with 19 bases in between. The CDR3 sequence is CSVVGKFSFTEAFF. The CDR3 DNA is TGCAGTGTAGTCGGCAAGTTTTCGTTCACTGAAGCTTTCTTT.

This clonotype was seen at least ten times. This chain uses TRBV28 with TRBJ1-3; D unclear. CDR3 size: 14 residues. The germline V gene encodes CDR1 MDHEN and CDR2 SYDVKM. Trimming pared 7 bases from V and 8 bases from J, leaving 18 bases between. In DNA form, the CDR3 reads TGTGCCAGCACCCAAAGAACCTTTTCCCACACCATATATTTT. This translates into CASTQRTFSHTIYF.

This clonotype occurred many times. The CDR3 sequence is CASSFLGPTRPGELFF. CDR3 coding DNA: TGTGCCAGCAGTTTTCTCGGGCCCACGAGGCCCGGGGAGCTGTTTTTT. The gene calls are TRBV12-3 or TRBV12-4 and TRBJ2-2; D call uncertain. The CDR3 contains 16 residues. The V and J ends lost 3 bases and 6 bases respectively, with 17 bases between them.

About this clonotype itself: One junction end does not reproduce the germline sequence, and a read error may be involved. The rearrangement joins TRBV6-1 to TRBJ2-1, with 11 bases matching TRBD1. This CDR3 is 19 amino acids long. Germline lookup yields CDR1 MNHNS and CDR2 SASEGT. The CDR3 region has the DNA TGTGCCAGCAGTAAAGGGGACAGGGGGTACAAGGGGTTGGTTAATGAGCGGTTCTTC. This translates into CASSKGDRGYKGLVNERFF.

This clonotype was counted at least ten times. The V call is TRBV3-1, the J call TRBJ2-7; D not certain. The CDR3 totals 11 residues. Trimming removed 6 bases at V and 3 bases at J, with 6 bases between. Germline assignment: CDR1 LGHDT and CDR2 YNNKEL (reference sequence). CDR3 nucleotides: TGTGCCAGCAGAGGAGTCTACGAGCAGTACTTC. It codes for CASRGVYEQYF.

This clonotype showed up many times. The V call is TRBV7-9, the J call TRBJ2-2; 8 bases are shared with TRBD2. J gave up 13 bases and V 5 bases, and 9 bases lay outside the gene matches. Germline CDR1 and CDR2: SEHNR and FQNEAQ (reference sequence). The CDR3 spans 13 residues. DNA of the CDR3: TGTGCCAGCAGCCCGTCGGGGGGGATCGGGCTGTTTTTT. It yields the protein CASSPSGGIGLFF. The variable domain in full, with the rest retrieved from reference TRBV7-9 and TRBJ2-2, is DTGVSQNPRHKITKRGQNVTFRCDPISEHNRLYWYRQTLGQGPEFLTYFQNEAQLEKSRLLSDRFSAERPKGSFSTLEIQRTEQGDSAMYLCASSPSGGIGLFFGEGSRLTVL.

This clonotype was picked up many times. The chain has TRBV5-6 and TRBJ2-3, with D tentatively TRBD1 (6 bases). This CDR3 spans 15 amino acids. Germline CDR1 is SGHDT and CDR2 is YYEEEE. With 0 bases removed from V and 3 bases from J, the gap between germline ends came to 11 bases. The CDR3 sequence is CASSLARTGTDTQYF. The CDR3 DNA sequence: TGTGCCAGCAGCTTGGCGCGAACAGGGACAGATACGCAGTATTTT.

Points on this clonotype: This could be a read error, since a much larger clone is one nucleotide away. The rearrangement joins TRBV6-2 or TRBV6-3 to TRBJ2-3, with TRBD2 identical over 8 bases. The CDR3 extends over 14 amino acids. V was clipped by 10 bases and J by 4 bases; unmatched bases: 10. Germline loops: CDR1 MNHEY, CDR2 SVGEGT. CDR3 DNA: TGTGCCATCAGCTCGCGGCGGGGGGCAGATACGCAGTATTTT. Translation gives CAISSRRGADTQYF.